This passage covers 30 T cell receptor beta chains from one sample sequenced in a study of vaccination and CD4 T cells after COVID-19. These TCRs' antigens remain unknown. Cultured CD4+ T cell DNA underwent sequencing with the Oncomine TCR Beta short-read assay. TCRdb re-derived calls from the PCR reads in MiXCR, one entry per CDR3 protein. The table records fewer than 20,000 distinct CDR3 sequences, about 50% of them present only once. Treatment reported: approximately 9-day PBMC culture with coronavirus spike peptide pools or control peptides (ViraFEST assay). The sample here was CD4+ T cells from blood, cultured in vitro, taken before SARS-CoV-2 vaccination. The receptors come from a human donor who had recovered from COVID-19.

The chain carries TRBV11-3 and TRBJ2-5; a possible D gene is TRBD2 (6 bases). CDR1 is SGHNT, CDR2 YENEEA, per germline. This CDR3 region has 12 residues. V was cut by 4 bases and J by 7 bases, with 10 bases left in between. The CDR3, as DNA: TGTGCCAGCAGCTGGACCGGGGGGACCCAGTACTTC. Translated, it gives CASSWTGGTQYF.

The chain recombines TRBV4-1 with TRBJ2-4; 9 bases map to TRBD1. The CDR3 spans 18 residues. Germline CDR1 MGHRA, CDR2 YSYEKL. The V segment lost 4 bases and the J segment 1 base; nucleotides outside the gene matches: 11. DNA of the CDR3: TGCGCCAGCAGCCTCGGACAGGGGCAAGGGGAGGCCAAAAACATTCAGTACTTC. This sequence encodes CASSLGQGQGEAKNIQYF.

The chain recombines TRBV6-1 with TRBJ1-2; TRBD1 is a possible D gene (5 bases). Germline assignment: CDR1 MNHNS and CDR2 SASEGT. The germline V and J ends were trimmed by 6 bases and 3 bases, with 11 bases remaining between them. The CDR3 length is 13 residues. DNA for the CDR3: TGTGCCAGCAGAAACAGGCAGGACTATGGCTACACCTTC. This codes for CASRNRQDYGYTF.

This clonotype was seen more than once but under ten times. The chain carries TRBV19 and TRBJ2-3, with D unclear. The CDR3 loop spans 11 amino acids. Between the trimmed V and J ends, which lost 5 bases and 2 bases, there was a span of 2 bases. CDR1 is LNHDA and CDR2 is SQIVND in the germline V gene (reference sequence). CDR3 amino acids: CASSHTDTQYF. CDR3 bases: TGTGCCAGTAGTCACACAGATACGCAGTATTTT.

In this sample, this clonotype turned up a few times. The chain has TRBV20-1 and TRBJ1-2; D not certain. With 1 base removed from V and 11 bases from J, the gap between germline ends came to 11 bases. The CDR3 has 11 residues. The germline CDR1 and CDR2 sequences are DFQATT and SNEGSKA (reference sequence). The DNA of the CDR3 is TGCAGTGCTAGAGTTACGACGGGTTACACCTTC. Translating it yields CSARVTTGYTF.

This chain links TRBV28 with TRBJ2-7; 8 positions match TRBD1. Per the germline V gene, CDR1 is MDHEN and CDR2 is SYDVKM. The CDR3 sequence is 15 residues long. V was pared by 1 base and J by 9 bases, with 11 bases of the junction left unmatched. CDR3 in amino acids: CASSLFWTGSNGQYF. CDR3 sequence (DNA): TGTGCCAGCAGTTTATTCTGGACAGGGTCCAACGGGCAGTACTTC.

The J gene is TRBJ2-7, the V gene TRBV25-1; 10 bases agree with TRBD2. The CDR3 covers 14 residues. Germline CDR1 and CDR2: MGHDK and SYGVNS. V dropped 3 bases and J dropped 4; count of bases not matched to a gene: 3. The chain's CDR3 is CASSDASGRYEQYF. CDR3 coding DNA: TGTGCCAGCAGTGACGCTAGCGGGAGATACGAGCAGTACTTC.

CDR3 sequence reads: CASSPPHRSEQETQYF. The CDR3 DNA reads TGTGCCAGCAGCCCGCCGCACAGGAGCGAACAAGAGACCCAGTACTTC. The V call is TRBV11-2, the J call TRBJ2-5; tentatively, D is TRBD1 (5 bases). This CDR3 is 16 amino acids long. The V end was cut by 5 bases, the J end by 2 bases, with 18 bases between. Per germline, CDR1 SGHAT and CDR2 FQNNGV.

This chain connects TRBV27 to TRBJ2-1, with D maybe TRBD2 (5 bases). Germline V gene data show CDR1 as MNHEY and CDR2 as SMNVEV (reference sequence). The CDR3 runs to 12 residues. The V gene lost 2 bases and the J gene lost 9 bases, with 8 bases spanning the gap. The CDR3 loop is CASSLPSGEQFF. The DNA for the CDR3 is TGTGCCAGCAGTTTACCCAGCGGTGAGCAGTTCTTC.

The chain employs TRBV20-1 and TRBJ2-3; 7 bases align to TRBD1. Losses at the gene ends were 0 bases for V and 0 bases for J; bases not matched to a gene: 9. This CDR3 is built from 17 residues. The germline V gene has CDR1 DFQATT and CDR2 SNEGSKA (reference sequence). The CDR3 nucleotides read TGCAGTGCTAGAGATCGAAAGGGGGCTCGTAGCACAGATACGCAGTATTTT. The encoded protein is CSARDRKGARSTDTQYF.

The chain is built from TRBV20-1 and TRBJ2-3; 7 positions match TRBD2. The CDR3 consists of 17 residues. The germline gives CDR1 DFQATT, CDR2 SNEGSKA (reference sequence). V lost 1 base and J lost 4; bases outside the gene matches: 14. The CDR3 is CSARARDRDYAPDTQYF. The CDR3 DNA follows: TGCAGTGCTAGAGCCAGGGACCGGGACTATGCCCCAGATACGCAGTATTTT.

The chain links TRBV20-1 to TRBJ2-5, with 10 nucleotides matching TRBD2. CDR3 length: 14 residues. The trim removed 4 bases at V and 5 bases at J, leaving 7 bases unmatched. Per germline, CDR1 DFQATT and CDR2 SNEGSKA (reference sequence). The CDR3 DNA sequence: TGCAGTGCTACTAGCGGGAGAAGGACTGAGACCCAGTACTTC. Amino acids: CSATSGRRTETQYF.

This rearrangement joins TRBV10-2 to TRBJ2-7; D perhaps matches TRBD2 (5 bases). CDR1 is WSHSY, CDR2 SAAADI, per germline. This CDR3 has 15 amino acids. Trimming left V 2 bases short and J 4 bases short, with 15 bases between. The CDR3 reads CASSEKVWGAYEQYF. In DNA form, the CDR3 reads TGCGCCAGCAGTGAGAAGGTCTGGGGAGCATACGAGCAGTACTTC.

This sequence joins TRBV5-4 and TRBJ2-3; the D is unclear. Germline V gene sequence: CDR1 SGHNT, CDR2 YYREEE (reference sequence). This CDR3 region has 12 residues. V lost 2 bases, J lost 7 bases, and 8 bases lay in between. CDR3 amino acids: CASSLGQNTQYF. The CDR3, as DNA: TGTGCCAGCAGCTTAGGGCAAAATACGCAGTATTTT.

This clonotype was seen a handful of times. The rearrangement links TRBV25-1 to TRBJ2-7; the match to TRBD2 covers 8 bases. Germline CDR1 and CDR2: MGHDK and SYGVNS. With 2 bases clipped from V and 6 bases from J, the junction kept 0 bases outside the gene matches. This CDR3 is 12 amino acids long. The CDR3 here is CASSEREGEQYF. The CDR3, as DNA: TGTGCCAGCAGTGAACGGGAGGGCGAGCAGTACTTC.

DNA for the CDR3: TGTGCCACCACCCCACTAGCGGGAGGTGGCGAAGAGACCCAGTACTTC. It translates to CATTPLAGGGEETQYF. The rearrangement uses TRBV15 and TRBJ2-5; 12 bases match TRBD2. V shed 7 bases and J 3 bases; nucleotides not matched to a gene: 9. The CDR3 loop spans 16 amino acids. Germline assignment: CDR1 LNHNV and CDR2 YYDKDF (reference sequence).

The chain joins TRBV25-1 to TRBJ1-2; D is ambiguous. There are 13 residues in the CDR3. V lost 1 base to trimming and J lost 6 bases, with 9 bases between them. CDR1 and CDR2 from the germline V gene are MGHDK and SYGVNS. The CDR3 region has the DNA TGTGCCAGCAGTGAATTTGAAGAGGATGGCTACACCTTC. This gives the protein CASSEFEEDGYTF.

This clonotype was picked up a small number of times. The CDR3 nucleotides are TGCAGCCAAACGGTGCGGGCTACTAGCACAGATACGCAGTATTTT. Protein product: CSQTVRATSTDTQYF. V usage is TRBV20-1 and J usage is TRBJ2-3; D is perhaps TRBD2 (5 bases). The CDR3 runs 15 residues. CDR1 DFQATT and CDR2 SNEGSKA come from the germline V gene (reference sequence).

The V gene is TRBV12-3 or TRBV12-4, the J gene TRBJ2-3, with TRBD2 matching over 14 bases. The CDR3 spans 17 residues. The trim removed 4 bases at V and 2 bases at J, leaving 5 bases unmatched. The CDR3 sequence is CASSSGLAGGLTDTQYF. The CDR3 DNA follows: TGTGCCAGCAGTTCCGGACTAGCGGGAGGCCTCACAGATACGCAGTATTTT.

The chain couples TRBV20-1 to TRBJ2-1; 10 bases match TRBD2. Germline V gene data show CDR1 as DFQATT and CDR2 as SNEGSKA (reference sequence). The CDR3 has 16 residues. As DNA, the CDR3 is TGCTCCTGGGTCGGGACTAGCGTAAGCTCCTACAATGAGCAGTTCTTC. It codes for CSWVGTSVSSYNEQFF.

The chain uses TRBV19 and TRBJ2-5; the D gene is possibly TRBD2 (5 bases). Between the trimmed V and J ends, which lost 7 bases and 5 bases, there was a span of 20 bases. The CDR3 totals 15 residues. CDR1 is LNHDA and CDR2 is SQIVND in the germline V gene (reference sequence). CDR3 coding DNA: TGTGCCAGTACCCACTCCGGAGGTCTTGGGGAGACCCAGTACTTC. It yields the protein CASTHSGGLGETQYF.

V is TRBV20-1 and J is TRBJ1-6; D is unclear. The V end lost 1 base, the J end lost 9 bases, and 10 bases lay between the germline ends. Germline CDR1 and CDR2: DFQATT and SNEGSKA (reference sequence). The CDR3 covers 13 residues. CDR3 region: CSARALGISPLHF. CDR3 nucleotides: TGCAGTGCTAGAGCGTTGGGGATTTCACCCCTCCACTTT.

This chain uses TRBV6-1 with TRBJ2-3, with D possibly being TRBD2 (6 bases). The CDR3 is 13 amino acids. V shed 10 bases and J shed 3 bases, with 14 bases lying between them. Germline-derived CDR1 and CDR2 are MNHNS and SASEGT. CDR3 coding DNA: TGTGCCACCTTTGGGGGGAGGACAGATACGCAGTATTTT. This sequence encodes CATFGGRTDTQYF.

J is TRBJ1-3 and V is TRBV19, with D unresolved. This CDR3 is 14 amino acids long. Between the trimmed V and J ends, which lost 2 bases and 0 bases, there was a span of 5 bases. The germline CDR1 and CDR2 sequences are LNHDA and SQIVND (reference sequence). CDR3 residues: CASSIWNSGNTIYF. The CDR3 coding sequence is TGTGCCAGTAGTATATGGAACTCTGGAAACACCATATATTTT.

CDR3: CSAPNGQVTGELFF. The CDR3 DNA reads as TGCAGTGCCCCAAACGGGCAAGTCACCGGGGAGCTGTTTTTT. The gene calls are TRBV20-1 and TRBJ2-2, with unresolved D. Trimming took off 6 bases at V and 4 bases at J, with 15 bases between the two ends. Germline V gives CDR1 DFQATT, CDR2 SNEGSKA (reference sequence). The CDR3 is 14 residues long.

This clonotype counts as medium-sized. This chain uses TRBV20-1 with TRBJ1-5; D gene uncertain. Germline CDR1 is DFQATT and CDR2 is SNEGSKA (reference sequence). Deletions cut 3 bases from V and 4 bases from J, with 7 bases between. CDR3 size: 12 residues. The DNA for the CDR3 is TGCAGTGCTAGTCTAAGGAATCAGCCCCAGCATTTT. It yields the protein CSASLRNQPQHF.

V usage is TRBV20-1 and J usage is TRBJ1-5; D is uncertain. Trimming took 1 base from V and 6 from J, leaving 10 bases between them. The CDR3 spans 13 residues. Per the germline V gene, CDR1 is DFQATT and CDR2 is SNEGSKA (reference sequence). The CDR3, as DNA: TGCAGTGCTAGAGGGTCAGAGGCTCAGCCCCAGCATTTT. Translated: CSARGSEAQPQHF.

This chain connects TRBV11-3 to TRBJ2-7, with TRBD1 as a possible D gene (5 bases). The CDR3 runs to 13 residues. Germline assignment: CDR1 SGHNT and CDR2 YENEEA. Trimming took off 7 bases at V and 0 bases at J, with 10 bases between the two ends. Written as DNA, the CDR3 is TGTGCCAGCATCCTGACAGACTCCTACGAGCAGTACTTC. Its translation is CASILTDSYEQYF.

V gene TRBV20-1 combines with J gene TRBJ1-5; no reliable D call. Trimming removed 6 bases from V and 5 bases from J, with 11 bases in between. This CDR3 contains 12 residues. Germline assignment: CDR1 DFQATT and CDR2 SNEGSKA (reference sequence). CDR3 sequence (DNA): TGCAGTGCACCCCGGAGTGATCAGCCCCAGCATTTT. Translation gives CSAPRSDQPQHF.

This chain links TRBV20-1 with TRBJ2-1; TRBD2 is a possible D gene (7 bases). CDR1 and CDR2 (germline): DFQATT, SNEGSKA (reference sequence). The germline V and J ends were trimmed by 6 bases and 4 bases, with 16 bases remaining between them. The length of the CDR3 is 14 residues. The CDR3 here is CSAGGASGYNEQFF. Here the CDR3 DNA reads TGCAGTGCGGGGGGGGCTAGCGGTTACAATGAGCAGTTCTTC.